The rows below give T cell receptor beta chains drawn from one sample of a study of blood T cell repertoires in COVID-19. The table came from immunoSEQ multiplex PCR; TCRdb's copy has only in-frame clones and leaves some out. The sample contains 170,000 or so clones, 70% to 90% of which appear only once. The sequencing input was peripheral blood. All receptors derive from a man aged 40-49 years with active or convalescent COVID-19. Both conserved end residues are part of each CDR3. Fields, in order: J gene, V gene, D gene, CDR3 protein. A D gene is named only where the DNA matches it firmly.

>TRBJ2-3|TRBV20-1|NA
CSASSRRGSTTDTQYF
>TRBJ2-5|TRBV5-1|TRBD1
CASSLVGQSQETQYF
>TRBJ1-1|TRBV5-5|NA
CASSLGQGRMNTEAFF
>TRBJ2-5|TRBV28|NA
CASWGPASADWETQYF
>TRBJ2-3|TRBV5-1|TRBD2
CASRLAGNTDTQYF
>TRBJ2-5|TRBV27|NA
CASSSPRETQYF
>TRBJ1-5|TRBV5-8|NA
CASSLWGGRQPQHF
>TRBJ2-5|TRBV12-5|NA
CASGSTVRETQYF
>TRBJ1-3|TRBV3-1/TRBV3-2|NA
CASSRRGTGNTIYF
>TRBJ2-2|TRBV3-1/TRBV3-2|NA
CASSRGDYSEPGELFF
>TRBJ1-4|TRBV4-1|TRBD1
CASSQDHRQGDEKLFF
>TRBJ2-2|TRBV18|NA
CASAPLLEQAITGELFF
>TRBJ1-5|TRBV6-1|NA
CASSEMRGNQPQHF
>TRBJ2-3|TRBV9|NA
CASSVEPGTDTQYF
>TRBJ1-4|TRBV18|NA
CASSPRREVTNEKLFF
>TRBJ2-7|TRBV15|TRBD2
CATSRELAGEQYF
>TRBJ2-5|TRBV5-4|TRBD2
CASSLELAGGETQYF
>TRBJ2-1|TRBV6-1|NA
CASSESHRSNEQFF
>TRBJ2-1|TRBV7-7|TRBD2
CASSLDLAGGRNEQFF
>TRBJ1-4|TRBV28|TRBD1
CASGTGGINEKLFF
>TRBJ2-2|TRBV7-6|TRBD1
CASSLARGQGGTGELFF
>TRBJ2-4|TRBV28|NA
CASNQQGLGNIQYF
>TRBJ1-2|TRBV5-1|TRBD1
CASSPWTGGGYGYTF
>TRBJ2-1|TRBV6-5|NA
CASSTRTNSNEQFF
>TRBJ2-5|TRBV30|NA
CAWSVIGGKETQYF
>TRBJ2-5|TRBV10-3|NA
CAISDLNSRGGETQYF
>TRBJ1-5|TRBV19|NA
CASSPIPGSNQPQHF